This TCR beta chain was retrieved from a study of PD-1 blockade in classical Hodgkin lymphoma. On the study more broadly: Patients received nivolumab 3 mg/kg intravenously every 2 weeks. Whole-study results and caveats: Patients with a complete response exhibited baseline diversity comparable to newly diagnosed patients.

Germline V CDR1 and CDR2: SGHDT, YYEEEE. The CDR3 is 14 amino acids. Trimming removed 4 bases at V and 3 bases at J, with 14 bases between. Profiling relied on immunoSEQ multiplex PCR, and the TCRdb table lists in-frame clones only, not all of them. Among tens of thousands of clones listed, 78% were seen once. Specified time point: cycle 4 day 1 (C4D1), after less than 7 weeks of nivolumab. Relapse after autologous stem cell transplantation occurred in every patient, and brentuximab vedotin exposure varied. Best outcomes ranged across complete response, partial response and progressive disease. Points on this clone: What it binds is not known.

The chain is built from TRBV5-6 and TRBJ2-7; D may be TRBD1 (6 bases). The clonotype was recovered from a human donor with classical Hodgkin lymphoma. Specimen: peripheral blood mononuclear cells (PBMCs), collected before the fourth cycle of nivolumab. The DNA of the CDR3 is TGTGCCAGCAGCCTCCAGGGGATCAGCTACGAGCAGTACTTC. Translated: CASSLQGISYEQYF. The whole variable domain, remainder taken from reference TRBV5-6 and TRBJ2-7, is DAGVTQSPTHLIKTRGQQVTLRCSPKSGHDTVSWYQQALGQGPQFIFQYYEEEERQRGNFPDRFSGHQFPNYSSELNVNALLLGDSALYLCASSLQGISYEQYFGPGTRLTVT.